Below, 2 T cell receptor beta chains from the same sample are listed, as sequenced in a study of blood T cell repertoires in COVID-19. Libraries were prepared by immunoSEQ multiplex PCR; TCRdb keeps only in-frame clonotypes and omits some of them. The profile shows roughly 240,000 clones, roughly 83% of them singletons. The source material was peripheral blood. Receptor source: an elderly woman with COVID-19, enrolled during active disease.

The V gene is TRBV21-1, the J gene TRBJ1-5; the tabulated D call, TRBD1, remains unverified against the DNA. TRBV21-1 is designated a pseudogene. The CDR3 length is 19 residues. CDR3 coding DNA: TGTGCCAGCAGCAAGGGGGACAGGGATTGTCTGGGATTTAGAAACCCCCAGCATTTT. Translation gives CASSKGDRDCLGFRNPQHF.

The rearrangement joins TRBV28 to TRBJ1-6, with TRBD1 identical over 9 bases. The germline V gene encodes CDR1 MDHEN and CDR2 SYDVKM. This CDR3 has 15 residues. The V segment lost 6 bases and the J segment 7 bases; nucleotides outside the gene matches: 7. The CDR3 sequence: CASSPRDRVNSPLHF. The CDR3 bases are TGTGCCAGCAGCCCTCGGGACAGGGTCAATTCACCCCTCCACTTT.